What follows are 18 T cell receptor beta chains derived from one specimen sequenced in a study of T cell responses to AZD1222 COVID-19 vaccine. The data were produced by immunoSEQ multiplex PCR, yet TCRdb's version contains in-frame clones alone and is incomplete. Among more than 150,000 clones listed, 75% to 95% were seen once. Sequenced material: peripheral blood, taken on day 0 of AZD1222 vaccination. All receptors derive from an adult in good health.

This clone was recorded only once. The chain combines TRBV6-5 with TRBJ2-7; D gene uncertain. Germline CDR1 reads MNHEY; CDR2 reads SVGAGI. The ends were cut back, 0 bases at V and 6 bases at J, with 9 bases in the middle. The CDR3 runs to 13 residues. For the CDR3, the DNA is TGTGCCAGCAGTTACTCGAGCAGTTCCGAGCAGTACTTC. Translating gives CASSYSSSSEQYF.

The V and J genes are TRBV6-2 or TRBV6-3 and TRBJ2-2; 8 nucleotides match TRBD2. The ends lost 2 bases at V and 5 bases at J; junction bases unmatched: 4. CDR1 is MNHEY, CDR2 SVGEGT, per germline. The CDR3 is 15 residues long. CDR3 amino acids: CASSYGAGGTGELFF. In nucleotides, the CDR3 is TGTGCCAGCAGTTACGGGGCGGGAGGAACCGGGGAGCTGTTTTTT.

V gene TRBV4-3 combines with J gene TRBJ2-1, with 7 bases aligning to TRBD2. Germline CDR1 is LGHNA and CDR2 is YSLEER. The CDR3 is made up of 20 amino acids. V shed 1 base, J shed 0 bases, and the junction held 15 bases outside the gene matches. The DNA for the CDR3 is TGCGCCAGCAGCCAAGGTGCCGCTTCACTAGCGCAGAGCTCCTACAATGAGCAGTTCTTC. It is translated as CASSQGAASLAQSSYNEQFF.

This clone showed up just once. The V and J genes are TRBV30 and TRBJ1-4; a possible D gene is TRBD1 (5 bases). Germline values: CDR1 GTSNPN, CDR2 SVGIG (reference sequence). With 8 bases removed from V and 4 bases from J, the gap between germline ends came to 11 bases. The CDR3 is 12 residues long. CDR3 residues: CAGDSNNEKLFF. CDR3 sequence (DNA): TGTGCCGGTGACAGTAATAATGAAAAACTGTTTTTT.

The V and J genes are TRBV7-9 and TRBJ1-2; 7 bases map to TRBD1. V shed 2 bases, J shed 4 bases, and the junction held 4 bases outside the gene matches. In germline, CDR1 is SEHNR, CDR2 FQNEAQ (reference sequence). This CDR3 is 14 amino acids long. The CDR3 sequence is CASSLYGTVYGYTF. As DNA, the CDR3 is TGTGCCAGCAGCTTATACGGGACAGTCTATGGCTACACCTTC.

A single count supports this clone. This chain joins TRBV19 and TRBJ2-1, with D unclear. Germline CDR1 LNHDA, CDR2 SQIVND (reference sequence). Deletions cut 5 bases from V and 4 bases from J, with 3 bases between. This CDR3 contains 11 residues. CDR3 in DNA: TGTGCCAGTAGTTTTTACAATGAGCAGTTCTTC. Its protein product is CASSFYNEQFF.

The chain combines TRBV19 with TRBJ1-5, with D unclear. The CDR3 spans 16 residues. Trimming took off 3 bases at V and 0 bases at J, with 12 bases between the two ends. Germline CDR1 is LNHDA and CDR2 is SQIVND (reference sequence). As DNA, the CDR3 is TGTGCCAGTAGTATCTTCGGCCGAGATAGCAATCAGCCCCAGCATTTT. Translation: CASSIFGRDSNQPQHF.

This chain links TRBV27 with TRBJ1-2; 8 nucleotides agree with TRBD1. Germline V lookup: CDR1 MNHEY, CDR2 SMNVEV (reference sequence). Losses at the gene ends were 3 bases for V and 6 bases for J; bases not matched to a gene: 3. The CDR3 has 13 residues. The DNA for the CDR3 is TGTGCCAGCAGTTTCCAGGGGGCGGATGGCTACACCTTC. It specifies CASSFQGADGYTF.

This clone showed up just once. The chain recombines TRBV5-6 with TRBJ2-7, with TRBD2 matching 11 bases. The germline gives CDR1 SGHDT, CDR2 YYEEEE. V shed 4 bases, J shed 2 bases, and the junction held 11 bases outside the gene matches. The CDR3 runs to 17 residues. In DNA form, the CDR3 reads TGTGCCAGCAGCCCTAATTTACCGGGACTAGCGGCCTACGAGCAGTACTTC. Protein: CASSPNLPGLAAYEQYF.

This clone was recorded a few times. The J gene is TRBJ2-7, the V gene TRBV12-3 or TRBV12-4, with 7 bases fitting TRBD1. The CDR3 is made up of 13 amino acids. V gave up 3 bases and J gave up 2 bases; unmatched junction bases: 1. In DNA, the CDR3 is TGTGCCAGCAGTTTGACAGGGCCCTACGAGCAGTACTTC. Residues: CASSLTGPYEQYF.

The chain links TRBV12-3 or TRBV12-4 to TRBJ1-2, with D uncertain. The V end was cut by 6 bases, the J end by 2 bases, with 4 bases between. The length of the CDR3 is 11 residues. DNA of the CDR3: TGTGCCAGCAGCATAAACTATGGCTACACCTTC. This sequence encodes CASSINYGYTF.

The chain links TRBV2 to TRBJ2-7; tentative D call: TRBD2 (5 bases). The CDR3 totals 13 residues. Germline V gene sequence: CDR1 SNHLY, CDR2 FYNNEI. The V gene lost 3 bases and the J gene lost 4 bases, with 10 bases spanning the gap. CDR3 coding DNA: TGTGCCAGCAGTGAGGACTTATCGTACGAGCAGTACTTC. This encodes CASSEDLSYEQYF. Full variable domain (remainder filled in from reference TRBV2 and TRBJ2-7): EPEVTQTPSHQVTQMGQEVILRCVPISNHLYFYWYRQILGQKVEFLVSFYNNEISEKSEIFDDQFSVERPDGSNFTLKIRSTKLEDSAMYFCASSEDLSYEQYFGPGTRLTVT.

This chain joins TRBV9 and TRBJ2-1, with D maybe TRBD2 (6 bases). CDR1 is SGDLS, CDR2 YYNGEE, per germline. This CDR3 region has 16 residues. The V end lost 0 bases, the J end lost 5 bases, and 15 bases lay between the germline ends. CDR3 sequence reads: CASSVESQRVDNEQFF. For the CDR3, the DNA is TGTGCCAGCAGCGTAGAGTCTCAGCGGGTTGACAATGAGCAGTTCTTC.

The CDR3 coding sequence is TGTGCCAGCAGCCAAGCGGTGGACAATGAGCAGTTCTTC. The encoded protein is CASSQAVDNEQFF. V and J are TRBV3-1 (or the pseudogene TRBV3-2) and TRBJ2-1; the D is unclear. The CDR3 has 13 amino acids. Germline CDR1 LGHDT, CDR2 YNNKEL (reference sequence). V lost 1 base and J 5 bases, leaving 6 bases between the germline ends.

The CDR3 region is CASSKDGPYEQYF. CDR3 DNA: TGTGCCAGCAGCAAGGACGGACCCTACGAGCAGTACTTC. V is TRBV11-2 and J is TRBJ2-7; D is uncertain. CDR3 size: 13 residues. The germline gives CDR1 SGHAT, CDR2 FQNNGV. The V gene lost 5 bases and the J gene lost 2 bases, with 10 bases spanning the gap.

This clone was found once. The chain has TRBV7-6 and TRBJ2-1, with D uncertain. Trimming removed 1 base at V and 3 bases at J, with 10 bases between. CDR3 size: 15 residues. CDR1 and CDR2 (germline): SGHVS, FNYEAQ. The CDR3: CASSLGGLIYNEQFF. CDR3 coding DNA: TGTGCCAGCAGCTTAGGGGGTCTGATCTACAATGAGCAGTTCTTC.

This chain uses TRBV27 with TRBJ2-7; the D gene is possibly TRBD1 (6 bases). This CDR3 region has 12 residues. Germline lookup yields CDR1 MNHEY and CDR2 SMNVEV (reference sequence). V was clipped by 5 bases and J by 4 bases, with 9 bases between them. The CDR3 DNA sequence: TGTGCCAGCAGTGCACAGGGTTACGAGCAGTACTTC. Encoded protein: CASSAQGYEQYF.

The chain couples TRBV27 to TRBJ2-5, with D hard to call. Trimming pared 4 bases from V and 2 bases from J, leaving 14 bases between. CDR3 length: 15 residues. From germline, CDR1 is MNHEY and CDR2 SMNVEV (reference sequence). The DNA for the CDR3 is TGTGCCAGCAGTTCCTATGACGTGGGTCAAGAGACCCAGTACTTC. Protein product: CASSSYDVGQETQYF.